Here is one T cell receptor beta chain with its context. Under the authors' procedure: The assay estimated nucleated cells by amplifying reference gene primers. Clones were read by immunoSEQ multiplex PCR, and TCRdb kept only the in-frame ones, dropping some. The DNA was the basis for D and trimming; V, J and clone size are from that table. In the table there are about 300,000 clones, roughly 85% of which are singletons. The CDR3 has 13 amino acids. The ends were cut back, 2 bases at V and 5 bases at J, with 7 bases in the middle. The sample comes from a study of blood T cell repertoires in COVID-19. This TCR was recovered from a woman in her twenties or thirties who had been exposed to COVID-19. This chain links TRBV12-3 or TRBV12-4 with TRBJ1-5; D not certain. Sequencing was performed on PBMCs or T cells enriched from blood (not recorded which). The CDR3 DNA sequence: TGTGCCAGCAGTTTATCTCAGGATCAGCCCCAGCATTTT. Translation: CASSLSQDQPQHF.